Shown below are 32 T cell receptor beta chains from a single sample sequenced in a study of CD8 T cells in ankylosing spondylitis. Study-wide results and limits: Seemingly characteristic of ankylosing spondylitis blood was a TCR beta motif consisting of about 8 highly homologous variants.

TCRdb fed the 5' RACE reads into MiXCR, producing one record per CDR3 protein. The sample carries over 700,000 distinct CDR3 sequences, roughly 20% recorded once. These receptors have no known antigen. Sequences were obtained from blood, either unsorted or a sorted T cell fraction (not recorded which). Receptors were obtained from a male donor with ankylosing spondylitis.

The chain uses TRBV29-1 and TRBJ1-1, with 8 bases matching TRBD1. Looked up from germline, CDR1 is SQVTM and CDR2 is ANQGSEA. The CDR3 length is 17 residues. V lost 2 bases, J lost 3 bases, and 14 bases stayed unmatched. The CDR3 bases are TGCAGCGTTGAAAGGGCGGGCAGGGGGCTCCCGCACACTGAAGCTTTCTTT. This gives the protein CSVERAGRGLPHTEAFF.

The chain carries TRBV5-1 and TRBJ2-1, with a weak D call TRBD2 (5 bases). The germline gives CDR1 SGHRS, CDR2 YFSETQ. The CDR3 spans 14 residues. The V gene lost 1 base and the J gene lost 8 bases, with 13 bases spanning the gap. As DNA, the CDR3 is TGCGCCAGCAGCTTGTTACCCGGGAAGGATGAGCAGTTCTTC. Protein product: CASSLLPGKDEQFF.

The V call is TRBV5-6, the J call TRBJ2-3; D is perhaps TRBD1 (7 bases). Trimming cost V 4 bases and J 1 base, with 19 bases left between them. The length of the CDR3 is 17 residues. Germline CDR1 SGHDT, CDR2 YYEEEE. The chain's CDR3 is CASSPGAGGSGTDTQYF. In nucleotides, the CDR3 is TGTGCCAGCAGCCCCGGGGCAGGGGGGTCTGGCACAGATACGCAGTATTTT.

Only a few counts were recorded for this clonotype. The rearrangement links TRBV6-5 to TRBJ1-1, with 8 bases identical to TRBD1. Germline V gene data show CDR1 as MNHEY and CDR2 as SVGAGI. This CDR3 contains 14 residues. After removal of 4 bases from V and 6 bases from J, the junction contained 7 bases not matched to a gene. The CDR3 DNA follows: TGTGCCAGCAGTTTGGACAGGGTGGGGGCTGAAGCTTTCTTT. This codes for CASSLDRVGAEAFF.

V usage is TRBV24-1 and J usage is TRBJ2-2, with a possible D match to TRBD2 (5 bases). This CDR3 spans 19 amino acids. Between the trimmed V and J ends, which lost 2 bases and 3 bases, there was a span of 21 bases. Per germline, CDR1 KGHDR and CDR2 SFDVKD. The CDR3, as DNA: TGTGCCACCAGTGATTGGAGAGGACTCCTGGGGTCCGACACCGGGGAGCTGTTTTTT. It codes for CATSDWRGLLGSDTGELFF.

This clonotype was found a few times. J is TRBJ1-5 and V is TRBV12-3 or TRBV12-4, with D possibly TRBD1 on 5 matching bases. This CDR3 has 17 amino acids. V was pared by 0 bases and J by 3 bases, with 15 bases between. CDR3 sequence (DNA): TGTGCCAGCAGTTTAGCGCGCGGAGGGGAGGACAATCAGCCCCAGCATTTT. It yields the protein CASSLARGGEDNQPQHF.

The V call is TRBV7-9, the J call TRBJ2-1; D is undetermined. Germline CDR1 SEHNR, CDR2 FQNEAQ (reference sequence). V was cut by 0 bases and J by 5 bases, with 14 bases left in between. CDR3 length equals 16 residues. Here the CDR3 reads CASSLAFQLWDNEQFF. CDR3 coding DNA: TGTGCCAGCAGCTTAGCGTTTCAGCTTTGGGACAATGAGCAGTTCTTC.

This clonotype was seen more than once but under ten times. The V call is TRBV5-5, the J call TRBJ2-4, with 12 bases that match TRBD2. The CDR3 is made up of 17 amino acids. The V gene's germline CDR1 is SGHKS and CDR2 YYEKEE (reference sequence). J gave up 6 bases and V 4 bases, and 11 bases lay outside the gene matches. The CDR3 DNA sequence: TGTGCCAGCAGCCCCCGGGGTCTAGCGGGGGGGTTAAACATTCAGTACTTC. Its translation is CASSPRGLAGGLNIQYF.

The chain has TRBV12-3 or TRBV12-4 and TRBJ1-5; TRBD1 is a possible D gene (6 bases). Trimming took 6 bases from V and 0 from J, leaving 9 bases between them. This CDR3 has 14 amino acids. This CDR3 reads CASRLGGSNQPQHF. The CDR3 bases are TGTGCCAGCAGACTAGGGGGTAGCAATCAGCCCCAGCATTTT.

CDR3 residues: CASSPPDTPNYGYTF. The CDR3 region has the DNA TGTGCCAGCTCACCACCGGACACCCCGAACTATGGCTACACCTTC. V and J are TRBV18 and TRBJ1-2, with D maybe TRBD1 (5 bases). This CDR3 comprises 15 residues. Deletions cut 0 bases from V and 2 bases from J, with 10 bases between. Germline CDR1 reads KGHSH; CDR2 reads LQKENI.

The chain uses TRBV28 and TRBJ1-2, with a tentative D call TRBD1 (5 bases). In germline, CDR1 is MDHEN, CDR2 SYDVKM. The CDR3 totals 13 residues. Trimming took 5 bases from V and 6 from J, leaving 13 bases between them. The CDR3 sequence: CASSTLQDDGYTF. CDR3 in DNA: TGTGCCAGCAGTACCCTACAGGACGATGGCTACACCTTC.

The rearrangement links TRBV5-1 to TRBJ2-3; TRBD1 is a possible D gene (6 bases). This CDR3 has 15 residues. The germline V and J ends were trimmed by 4 bases and 2 bases, with 14 bases remaining between them. Germline CDR1 reads SGHRS; CDR2 reads YFSETQ. The CDR3, as DNA: TGCGCCAGCAGCACGAAACAGGGCCTCACAGATACGCAGTATTTT. It codes for CASSTKQGLTDTQYF.

This clonotype showed up just a few times. The J gene is TRBJ1-1, the V gene TRBV27; maybe TRBD1 (5 bases). V lost 7 bases and J 5 bases, leaving 20 bases between the germline ends. CDR1 and CDR2 (germline): MNHEY, SMNVEV (reference sequence). This CDR3 contains 15 residues. As DNA, the CDR3 is TGTGCCAGCACCAACGGTCCCCGGGAGGGGACTGAAGCTTTCTTT. Its protein product is CASTNGPREGTEAFF.

The chain uses TRBV4-1 and TRBJ1-2; TRBD1 is a possible D gene (6 bases). V shed 0 bases and J shed 4 bases, with 12 bases lying between them. Germline CDR1 and CDR2: MGHRA and YSYEKL. CDR3 length: 15 amino acids. The CDR3 DNA follows: TGCGCCAGCAGCCAAGATCGGGGGGCAGGCTATGGCTACACCTTC. Its protein is CASSQDRGAGYGYTF.

This clonotype was observed a few times. The chain recombines TRBV4-2 with TRBJ1-5, with D possibly TRBD1 on 5 matching bases. Germline values: CDR1 LGHNA, CDR2 YNFKEQ. Trimming stripped 1 base from V and 2 bases from J, with 12 bases between. The CDR3 runs 16 residues. This CDR3 is CASSQVLGLGNQPQHF. For the CDR3, the DNA is TGTGCCAGCAGCCAAGTTTTGGGACTGGGCAATCAGCCCCAGCATTTT.

CDR3 sequence (DNA): TGTGCCACCTCTCCCGGGACTAGCACAGATACGCAGTATTTT. Translating gives CATSPGTSTDTQYF. The chain recombines TRBV7-9 with TRBJ2-3, with D maybe TRBD2 (6 bases). The germline V and J ends were trimmed by 10 bases and 0 bases, with 14 bases remaining between them. This CDR3 spans 14 amino acids. Germline V CDR1 and CDR2: SEHNR, FQNEAQ (reference sequence).

The rearrangement joins TRBV27 to TRBJ2-1; 8 nucleotides line up with TRBD1. V shed 4 bases, J shed 5 bases, and the junction held 4 bases outside the gene matches. Germline V gene data show CDR1 as MNHEY and CDR2 as SMNVEV (reference sequence). This CDR3 has 14 residues. The CDR3 loop reads CASSSDRDHNEQFF. The CDR3 DNA reads as TGTGCCAGCAGTTCGGACAGGGACCACAATGAGCAGTTCTTC.

There are a few counts of this clonotype. This chain connects TRBV20-1 to TRBJ1-4; D uncertain. V shed 0 bases and J shed 5 bases, with 13 bases lying between them. There are 15 residues in the CDR3. Germline CDR1 DFQATT, CDR2 SNEGSKA (reference sequence). The CDR3, as DNA: TGCAGTGCTAGAGAATGGGCCGGGCGGAATGAAAAACTGTTTTTT. This sequence encodes CSAREWAGRNEKLFF.

This clonotype was counted between two and nine times. The rearrangement joins TRBV12-3 or TRBV12-4 to TRBJ2-3; no clear D. CDR3 length: 13 amino acids. V lost 7 bases and J 0 bases, leaving 8 bases between the germline ends. CDR3 region: CASTTGSTDTQYF. The CDR3 DNA reads as TGTGCCAGCACCACCGGGAGCACAGATACGCAGTATTTT.

The sample holds a few counts of this clonotype. V gene TRBV20-1 combines with J gene TRBJ2-5; a possible D gene is TRBD2 (5 bases). Germline V gene sequence: CDR1 DFQATT, CDR2 SNEGSKA (reference sequence). The V end lost 1 base, the J end lost 3 bases, and 9 bases lay between the germline ends. This CDR3 has 13 residues. CDR3 sequence reads: CSARVQRKETQYF. The CDR3 bases are TGCAGTGCTAGAGTACAGCGGAAAGAGACCCAGTACTTC.

This clonotype was counted a few times. The chain recombines TRBV7-2 with TRBJ2-1, with a possible D match to TRBD1 (7 bases). The CDR3 contains 13 residues. Trimming removed 5 bases at V and 9 bases at J, with 14 bases between. Germline V gives CDR1 SGHTA, CDR2 FQGNSA. For the CDR3, the DNA is TGTGCCAGCAGCCGCCCAGGGGGGAGTGAGCAGTTCTTC. This gives the protein CASSRPGGSEQFF.

This sequence joins TRBV7-9 and TRBJ2-1, with D hard to call. The germline CDR1 and CDR2 sequences are SEHNR and FQNEAQ (reference sequence). The V gene lost 2 bases and the J gene lost 7 bases, with 9 bases spanning the gap. The CDR3 is 13 amino acids. The CDR3 DNA is TGTGCCAGCAGCTTATTAAACGTAAATGAGCAGTTCTTC. This sequence encodes CASSLLNVNEQFF.

This sequence joins TRBV25-1 and TRBJ2-7; 7 nucleotides line up with TRBD1. With V trimmed by 5 bases and J by 4 bases, 8 bases remained unmatched. CDR3 length equals 14 residues. The germline CDR1 and CDR2 sequences are MGHDK and SYGVNS. The CDR3 reads CASSRTGRYYEQYF. As DNA, the CDR3 is TGTGCCAGCAGTCGGACAGGAAGATATTACGAGCAGTACTTC.

The chain couples TRBV7-6 to TRBJ2-1; either TRBD1 or TRBD2 may fit D (5 bases each). The CDR3 covers 16 residues. The germline gives CDR1 SGHVS, CDR2 FNYEAQ. Trimming took 5 bases from V and 0 from J, leaving 14 bases between them. The CDR3 here is CASSPGDVSSYNEQFF. The CDR3 nucleotides are TGTGCCAGCAGCCCCGGGGACGTAAGCTCCTACAATGAGCAGTTCTTC.

The chain couples TRBV9 to TRBJ2-1, with D possibly being TRBD2 (5 bases). The CDR3 consists of 14 residues. Germline assignment: CDR1 SGDLS and CDR2 YYNGEE. V shed 4 bases and J shed 4 bases, with 12 bases lying between them. CDR3 nucleotides: TGTGCCAGCAGCCCCTACTGGGAGTACAATGAGCAGTTCTTC. Translated, it gives CASSPYWEYNEQFF.

This clonotype has a handful of counts. The gene calls are TRBV5-1 and TRBJ2-5, with TRBD1 matching over 7 bases. The germline CDR1 and CDR2 sequences are SGHRS and YFSETQ. This CDR3 is 14 amino acids long. Trimming took 4 bases from V and 4 from J; bases not matched to a gene: 7. CDR3 region: CASSTPTGPETQYF. CDR3 sequence (DNA): TGCGCCAGCAGCACCCCGACAGGGCCAGAGACCCAGTACTTC.

The chain couples TRBV20-1 to TRBJ1-2; 7 nucleotides line up with TRBD1. J was trimmed by 2 bases and V by 3 bases; bases with no gene match: 12. CDR1 is DFQATT and CDR2 is SNEGSKA in the germline V gene (reference sequence). CDR3 length: 16 residues. Written as DNA, the CDR3 is TGCAGTGCTAGCCTCCTAAACTTGGACAGGAACTATGGCTACACCTTC. This sequence encodes CSASLLNLDRNYGYTF.

The chain uses TRBV20-1 and TRBJ1-6; 7 bases are a match to TRBD1. Losses at the gene ends were 1 base for V and 9 bases for J; bases not matched to a gene: 3. In germline, CDR1 is DFQATT, CDR2 SNEGSKA (reference sequence). The CDR3 spans 13 residues. The CDR3 protein is CSARGTGTSPLHF. DNA for the CDR3: TGCAGTGCTAGAGGGACAGGAACTTCACCCCTCCACTTT.

J is TRBJ1-1 and V is TRBV12-3 or TRBV12-4, with D maybe TRBD1 (6 bases). V was shortened by 10 bases and J by 1 base, with 13 bases between the two germline ends. The CDR3 runs 13 residues. The CDR3, as DNA: TGTGCCACCGGGGGCGGGGGGAACACTGAAGCTTTCTTT. It yields the protein CATGGGGNTEAFF.

The V gene is TRBV2, the J gene TRBJ2-5; 7 nucleotides match TRBD2. Germline lookup yields CDR1 SNHLY and CDR2 FYNNEI. The CDR3 is made up of 12 amino acids. J was trimmed by 5 bases and V by 8 bases; bases with no gene match: 5. The CDR3 coding sequence is TGTGCCAGCCGACTAGCCGGGGAGACCCAGTACTTC. Amino acids: CASRLAGETQYF.

The sample holds many counts of this clonotype. This chain connects TRBV5-1 to TRBJ1-3; D is unclear. The CDR3 is made up of 14 amino acids. V was pared by 0 bases and J by 0 bases, with 4 bases between. Germline assignment: CDR1 SGHRS and CDR2 YFSETQ. The CDR3 loop is CASSLVGSGNTIYF. CDR3 bases: TGCGCCAGCAGCTTGGTAGGCTCTGGAAACACCATATATTTT. The full variable domain, rest sourced from reference TRBV5-1 and TRBJ1-3, is KAGVTQTPRYLIKTRGQQVTLSCSPISGHRSVSWYQQTPGQGLQFLFEYFSETQRNKGNFPGRFSGRQFSNSRSEMNVSTLELGDSALYLCASSLVGSGNTIYFGEGSWLTVV.

The chain's CDR3 is CASSPRADPTDTQYF. DNA of the CDR3: TGCGCCAGCAGCCCCCGGGCAGACCCCACAGATACGCAGTATTTT. The chain has TRBV4-1 and TRBJ2-3; no firm D call. The CDR3 spans 15 residues. Trimming removed 4 bases at V and 2 bases at J, with 13 bases between. The germline gives CDR1 MGHRA, CDR2 YSYEKL.